The clone carrying this T cell receptor beta chain appeared a few times. Antigen specificity is unknown. This specimen belongs to a study of CD8+ T cells in alopecia areata. Notes on the study in general: Across lesional scalp, and particularly alopecia totalis/universalis, clonality surpassed that of normal scalp.

Germline lookup yields CDR1 SQVTM and CDR2 ANQGSEA. The V gene end was trimmed by 5 bases and the J gene end by 7 bases; junction bases not matched to a gene: 10. The length of the CDR3 is 14 residues. Alopecia areata patients gave lesional scalp punch biopsies and peripheral blood samples. Extracted from the samples, RNA was reverse transcribed into cDNA to serve as the sequencing template. Libraries were prepared by immunoSEQ multiplex PCR; TCRdb keeps only in-frame clonotypes and omits some of them. The sample holds 100,000 to 150,000 clones, around two fifths seen once. The genes are TRBV29-1 and TRBJ2-1; 8 nucleotides match TRBD2. Sequenced sample: CD4+ T cells sorted from blood. This clonotype was sampled from a human donor with alopecia areata. CDR3 nucleotides: TGCAGCGTTTTTACGGCGGGGGGTTGGAATGAGCAGTTCTTC. Translated, it gives CSVFTAGGWNEQFF.